The present entry profiles one TCR beta chain with its context. Its antigen remains unidentified. Method: immunoSEQ multiplex PCR; TCRdb's copy keeps in-frame clones and lacks some. The sample gives approximately 400,000 clones, approximately 96% of which show up once; 0.25% to 0.35% is in the top ten. V lost 0 bases to trimming and J lost 0 bases; unmatched junction nucleotides: 7. The CDR3 has 18 amino acids. The data stem from a study of shared clonotypes between healthy human individuals. The wider study: Per donor, CD8 memory used one plate, CD8 naive used two, CD4 memory used three and CD4 naive used three.

CD8 memory merged CD45RO+ cells and CCR7-negative CD45RA+ TemRA cells into one population. Study-level points and caveats: Naive subsets usually exceeded memory subsets in estimated richness.

This chain uses TRBV5-3 with TRBJ2-1; 9 bases are shared with TRBD2. TRBV5-3 counts as an open reading frame of uncertain function. The TCR sequence derives from a man aged 30 to 45 in good health. The sequencing input was memory CD8+ T cells sorted from blood. The subset: CD45RO+ cells pooled with CCR7-negative TemRA cells. The CDR3 DNA is TGTGCCAGAAGCTTGGTCGGGCTAGCGGGATTCTCCTACAATGAGCAGTTCTTC. It translates to CARSLVGLAGFSYNEQFF.